The clone carrying this T cell receptor beta chain was picked up a small number of times. The V end lost 4 bases, the J end lost 6 bases, and 12 bases lay between the germline ends. The CDR3 is made up of 14 amino acids. The data derive from a study of OX40 agonist ivuxolimab in advanced cancers. Using immunoSEQ multiplex PCR, the repertoire was profiled, and TCRdb retains in-frame clones only, with some absent. This repertoire shows approximately 65,000 clones, 89% found once; its top ten account for 1.1%. The input for sequencing was CD4+ or CD8+ T cells sorted from blood, taken in a trial of the OX40 agonist ivuxolimab. The chain recombines TRBV23-1 with TRBJ2-2; D perhaps matches TRBD1 (6 bases). TRBV23-1 is filed as an ORF, its function uncertain. The receptor was isolated from an adult with an advanced solid tumor such as melanoma, head and neck, liver or kidney cancer. The CDR3 bases are TGCGCCAGCAGTCTGACAGGACTCGCCGGGGAGCTGTTTTTT. Protein sequence: CASSLTGLAGELFF.